Presented here are 31 T cell receptor beta chains from one specimen sequenced in a study of T cell responses to AZD1222 COVID-19 vaccine. The protocol was immunoSEQ multiplex PCR, while the TCRdb copy is restricted to in-frame clones and leaves out a portion. The table has about 120,000 clones, about 87% seen once. The sequenced sample was peripheral blood, obtained on day 0 of AZD1222 vaccination. The receptors stem from an adult in good health.

V usage is TRBV5-1 and J usage is TRBJ2-3; 12 bases line up with TRBD1. V was clipped by 3 bases and J by 8 bases; unmatched bases: 10. There are 16 residues in the CDR3. Per the germline V gene, CDR1 is SGHRS and CDR2 is YFSETQ. The CDR3 DNA reads TGCGCCAGCAGCTCCTCCGGGACAGGGGGCGTCGGTACGCAGTATTTT. As protein: CASSSSGTGGVGTQYF.

The V gene is TRBV7-3, the J gene TRBJ2-4, with 9 bases matching TRBD2. The CDR3 has 16 amino acids. Germline CDR1 is SGHTA and CDR2 is FQGTGA. V shed 6 bases, J shed 0 bases, and the junction held 6 bases outside the gene matches. CDR3 residues: CASSLSGGVAKNIQYF. The CDR3 DNA sequence: TGTGCCAGCAGTCTTAGCGGGGGCGTAGCCAAAAACATTCAGTACTTC.

V usage is TRBV24-1 and J usage is TRBJ2-1; 7 bases are a match to TRBD2. This CDR3 region has 15 residues. Germline loops: CDR1 KGHDR, CDR2 SFDVKD. Trimming cost V 4 bases and J 3 bases; bases outside gene matches: 5. The DNA for the CDR3 is TGTGCCACCAGTGACCCTAGCGGAGACTACAATGAGCAGTTCTTC. Encoded protein: CATSDPSGDYNEQFF.

The chain joins TRBV5-1 to TRBJ2-1; D possibly corresponds to TRBD1 (7 bases). CDR1 SGHRS and CDR2 YFSETQ come from the germline V gene. The CDR3 is 16 residues long. The V end was cut by 5 bases, the J end by 4 bases, with 19 bases between. The CDR3 reads CASRGGSGTVYNEQFF. CDR3 in DNA: TGCGCCAGCAGGGGGGGCTCCGGGACAGTATACAATGAGCAGTTCTTC.

J is TRBJ1-4 and V is TRBV19; D not certain. In germline, CDR1 is LNHDA, CDR2 SQIVND (reference sequence). The CDR3 totals 15 residues. With 10 bases removed from V and 1 base from J, the gap between germline ends came to 16 bases. This chain's CDR3 is CATGGSGGTNEKLFF. The DNA of the CDR3 is TGTGCCACCGGTGGAAGCGGTGGAACTAATGAAAAACTGTTTTTT.

The rearrangement uses TRBV11-3 and TRBJ1-1, with 9 bases matching TRBD1. With V trimmed by 3 bases and J by 8 bases, 4 bases remained unmatched. CDR3 length: 13 amino acids. The V gene's germline CDR1 is SGHNT and CDR2 YENEEA. The CDR3 bases are TGTGCCAGCAGCTTGGGACAGGGTGACGAAGCTTTCTTT. This translates into CASSLGQGDEAFF.

This chain connects TRBV29-1 to TRBJ2-4; TRBD1 might be the D (6 bases). Germline CDR1 SQVTM, CDR2 ANQGSEA. The V end lost 2 bases, the J end lost 16 bases, and 15 bases lay between the germline ends. This CDR3 contains 11 residues. CDR3 coding DNA: TGCAGCGTTGAAACGGCAGGGGTAAAATACTTC. This gives the protein CSVETAGVKYF.

This clone was counted once. The chain joins TRBV6-5 to TRBJ1-1, with 7 bases aligning to TRBD1. The CDR3 covers 15 residues. J was trimmed by 1 base and V by 0 bases; bases with no gene match: 2. The germline gives CDR1 MNHEY, CDR2 SVGAGI. CDR3 sequence reads: CASSYSGGRNTEAFF. The CDR3 coding sequence is TGTGCCAGCAGTTACTCAGGGGGCAGGAACACTGAAGCTTTCTTT.

This clone was observed a single time. The chain recombines TRBV5-1 with TRBJ1-4, with TRBD1 identical over 7 bases. V was pared by 4 bases and J by 7 bases, with 7 bases of the junction left unmatched. This CDR3 spans 14 amino acids. From germline, CDR1 is SGHRS and CDR2 YFSETQ. CDR3 loop: CASSRDSGVEKLFF. DNA for the CDR3: TGCGCCAGCAGCCGGGACAGTGGCGTTGAAAAACTGTTTTTT.

This chain uses TRBV11-2 with TRBJ1-2; 10 nucleotides line up with TRBD1. V was pared by 5 bases and J by 7 bases, with 7 bases of the junction left unmatched. Germline V gene sequence: CDR1 SGHAT, CDR2 FQNNGV. The length of the CDR3 is 14 residues. The CDR3 DNA reads as TGTGCCAGCAGCAATCCGGGACAGGGGACTGGCTACACCTTC. Its translation: CASSNPGQGTGYTF.

The rearrangement links TRBV7-8 to TRBJ1-3; TRBD1 agrees at 7 bases. CDR3 length: 14 amino acids. J lost 3 bases, V lost 4 bases, and 3 bases had no gene match. Looked up from germline, CDR1 is SGHVS and CDR2 is FQNEAQ. CDR3: CASSSDRVGNTIYF. CDR3 DNA: TGTGCCAGCAGCTCCGACAGGGTTGGAAACACCATATATTTT.

The rearrangement joins TRBV27 to TRBJ2-5; D unresolved. The V gene's germline CDR1 is MNHEY and CDR2 SMNVEV (reference sequence). The CDR3 consists of 11 residues. Trimming took 8 bases from V and 5 from J, leaving 9 bases between them. CDR3 loop: CASGRVETQYF. CDR3 DNA: TGTGCCAGCGGTAGGGTGGAGACCCAGTACTTC.

V gene TRBV6-6 combines with J gene TRBJ1-5; no definite D call. V was clipped by 5 bases and J by 3 bases, with 17 bases between them. The CDR3 length is 16 residues. Germline CDR1 is MNHNY and CDR2 is SVGAGI (reference sequence). The DNA for the CDR3 is TGTGCCAGCAGTCCCGCCTTGTCGCGGTCCAATCAGCCCCAGCATTTT. Amino acids: CASSPALSRSNQPQHF.

This clone occurred once. V usage is TRBV5-4 and J usage is TRBJ2-5; maybe TRBD1 (5 bases). V was trimmed by 3 bases and J by 0 bases, leaving 9 bases between them. The CDR3 covers 14 residues. CDR1 and CDR2 (germline): SGHNT, YYREEE (reference sequence). The CDR3 DNA is TGTGCCAGCAGCTCAGGGTCGTACCAAGAGACCCAGTACTTC. Residues: CASSSGSYQETQYF.

The V gene is TRBV5-6, the J gene TRBJ2-7; TRBD2 aligns across 15 bases. This CDR3 comprises 15 residues. Germline CDR1 SGHDT, CDR2 YYEEEE. V trimming: 4 bases; J trimming: 4 bases; junction bases outside the gene matches: 3. CDR3: CASSLGTSGRYEQYF. The DNA for the CDR3 is TGTGCCAGCAGCCTAGGGACTAGCGGGAGGTACGAGCAGTACTTC. Full variable domain (outside the CDR3, taken from reference TRBV5-6 and TRBJ2-7): DAGVTQSPTHLIKTRGQQVTLRCSPKSGHDTVSWYQQALGQGPQFIFQYYEEEERQRGNFPDRFSGHQFPNYSSELNVNALLLGDSALYLCASSLGTSGRYEQYFGPGTRLTVT.

The J gene is TRBJ1-4, the V gene TRBV19; D remains ambiguous. V was cut by 7 bases and J by 0 bases, with 15 bases left in between. The CDR3 has 16 residues. CDR1 is LNHDA, CDR2 SQIVND, per germline (reference sequence). In DNA form, the CDR3 reads TGTGCCAGTAAGCGAACAAACGTCGCAACTAATGAAAAACTGTTTTTT. The encoded protein is CASKRTNVATNEKLFF.

This sequence joins TRBV10-1 and TRBJ2-5, with 7 positions matching TRBD1. The CDR3 extends over 13 amino acids. Germline assignment: CDR1 WNHNN and CDR2 SYGVQD (reference sequence). J was trimmed by 7 bases and V by 3 bases; bases with no gene match: 5. The CDR3 loop is CASSEQGSGTQYF. CDR3 nucleotide sequence: TGCGCCAGCAGTGAACAGGGGTCGGGGACCCAGTACTTC.

The rearrangement joins TRBV2 to TRBJ1-3; a possible D gene is TRBD1 (6 bases). This CDR3 region has 15 residues. In germline, CDR1 is SNHLY, CDR2 FYNNEI. V was cut by 8 bases and J by 1 base, with 15 bases left in between. CDR3 sequence (DNA): TGTGCCAGCGGAGCGACAGGACCATCTGGAAACACCATATATTTT. Its protein is CASGATGPSGNTIYF.

The count of this clone is one. The chain couples TRBV5-6 to TRBJ2-7; no definite D call. CDR1 and CDR2 from the germline V gene are SGHDT and YYEEEE. The CDR3 length is 13 residues. V shed 0 bases and J shed 5 bases, with 9 bases lying between them. The CDR3 DNA sequence: TGTGCCAGCAGCTTGGGAAGGGTCGACGAGCAGTACTTC. Protein: CASSLGRVDEQYF.

The J gene is TRBJ2-7, the V gene TRBV9, with TRBD2 matching over 7 bases. Germline V gene sequence: CDR1 SGDLS, CDR2 YYNGEE. Trimming cost V 4 bases and J 3 bases; bases outside gene matches: 10. The CDR3 totals 15 residues. The CDR3 here is CASSTSLAGHYEQYF. The CDR3 DNA sequence: TGTGCCAGCAGCACTTCTTTAGCGGGCCACTACGAGCAGTACTTC. Variable domain in full (rest from reference TRBV9 and TRBJ2-7): DSGVTQTPKHLITATGQRVTLRCSPRSGDLSVYWYQQSLDQGLQFLIQYYNGEERAKGNILERFSAQQFPDLHSELNLSSLELGDSALYFCASSTSLAGHYEQYFGPGTRLTVT.

The chain combines TRBV28 with TRBJ1-3, with D perhaps TRBD1 (6 bases). With 4 bases removed from V and 11 bases from J, the gap between germline ends came to 12 bases. The CDR3 covers 12 residues. Germline CDR1 and CDR2: MDHEN and SYDVKM. The CDR3 loop reads CASSWGTYSIYF. The CDR3 DNA sequence: TGTGCCAGCAGTTGGGGGACATATTCCATATATTTT.

V and J are TRBV5-4 and TRBJ2-5, with D perhaps matching TRBD1 (7 bases). Trimming removed 4 bases from V and 1 base from J, with 14 bases in between. The CDR3 is 15 residues long. Germline CDR1 reads SGHNT; CDR2 reads YYREEE (reference sequence). The CDR3 protein is CASSHGGQTQETQYF. CDR3 coding DNA: TGTGCCAGCAGCCACGGGGGACAGACCCAAGAGACCCAGTACTTC.

The V call is TRBV6-1, the J call TRBJ1-2, with 7 bases that match TRBD1. Trimming at V came to 1 base and at J to 5 bases, leaving 4 bases not matched to a gene. The CDR3 runs to 14 residues. Germline lookup yields CDR1 MNHNS and CDR2 SASEGT. CDR3 region: CASSEGGQIYGYTF. The CDR3 nucleotides are TGTGCCAGCAGTGAAGGGGGACAGATATATGGCTACACCTTC.

The chain links TRBV10-3 to TRBJ2-7; 9 bases line up with TRBD1. Germline-derived CDR1 and CDR2 are ENHRY and SYGVKD. V shed 0 bases, J shed 0 bases, and the junction held 9 bases outside the gene matches. The CDR3 is 18 residues long. The CDR3 here is CAISESRRVGQGSYEQYF. CDR3 in DNA: TGTGCCATCAGTGAGTCTAGGCGGGTGGGACAGGGCTCCTACGAGCAGTACTTC.

The rearrangement links TRBV6-5 to TRBJ2-1; D perhaps matches TRBD1 (6 bases). Per germline, CDR1 MNHEY and CDR2 SVGAGI. The CDR3 has 13 residues. Trimming shortened V by 8 bases and J by 0 bases, and 8 bases separated the two germline ends. The CDR3 loop reads CASGQRSYNEQFF. CDR3 bases: TGTGCCAGCGGACAGCGCTCCTACAATGAGCAGTTCTTC.

The gene calls are TRBV4-2 and TRBJ2-1; 11 bases fit TRBD2. The V gene end was trimmed by 3 bases and the J gene end by 5 bases; junction bases not matched to a gene: 6. CDR1 is LGHNA and CDR2 is YNFKEQ in the germline V gene. This CDR3 contains 16 residues. Written as DNA, the CDR3 is TGTGCCAGCAGCCATGGTAGCGGGAGGGCCGACAATGAGCAGTTCTTC. Amino acid sequence: CASSHGSGRADNEQFF.

The chain joins TRBV9 to TRBJ1-5, with 7 bases that match TRBD1. CDR1 and CDR2 from the germline V gene are SGDLS and YYNGEE. Trimming removed 3 bases from V and 4 bases from J; junction bases left unmatched: 4. This CDR3 has 14 amino acids. This CDR3 is CASSGDSRNQPQHF. In nucleotides, the CDR3 is TGTGCCAGCAGCGGGGACAGCAGGAATCAGCCCCAGCATTTT.

This chain links TRBV7-2 with TRBJ1-2; no definite D call. V lost 1 base and J lost 4, with 13 bases in between. This CDR3 has 15 residues. CDR1 SGHTA and CDR2 FQGNSA come from the germline V gene. CDR3 DNA: TGTGCCAGCAGCTTAGGGGGAGGGCGCCTCTATGGCTACACCTTC. It specifies CASSLGGGRLYGYTF.

The chain uses TRBV18 and TRBJ1-2, with D possibly TRBD1 on 5 matching bases. Trimming took off 6 bases at V and 8 bases at J, with 19 bases between the two ends. The CDR3 totals 14 residues. Germline V gives CDR1 KGHSH, CDR2 LQKENI. The CDR3 loop reads CASSPGTLAVGYTF. In DNA form, the CDR3 reads TGTGCCAGCTCCCCAGGGACCTTGGCTGTAGGCTACACCTTC. Variable domain in full (rest from reference TRBV18 and TRBJ1-2): NAGVMQNPRHLVRRRGQEARLRCSPMKGHSHVYWYRQLPEEGLKFMVYLQKENIIDESGMPKERFSAEFPKEGPSILRIQQVVRGDSAAYFCASSPGTLAVGYTFGSGTRLTVV.

This clone was detected once. The chain carries TRBV6-5 and TRBJ2-5; 13 bases are shared with TRBD2. Germline CDR1 reads MNHEY; CDR2 reads SVGAGI. J was trimmed by 4 bases and V by 2 bases; bases with no gene match: 1. The CDR3 totals 15 residues. This chain's CDR3 is CASSYTSGRGETQYF. CDR3 sequence (DNA): TGTGCCAGCAGTTACACTAGCGGGAGGGGAGAGACCCAGTACTTC.

The chain employs TRBV6-5 and TRBJ1-1, with TRBD1 matching 7 bases. V lost 7 bases, J lost 1 base, and 6 bases stayed unmatched. Germline-derived CDR1 and CDR2 are MNHEY and SVGAGI. This CDR3 spans 14 amino acids. In DNA form, the CDR3 reads TGTGCCAGCACACGACAGGGACAGAACACTGAAGCTTTCTTT. Protein sequence: CASTRQGQNTEAFF.